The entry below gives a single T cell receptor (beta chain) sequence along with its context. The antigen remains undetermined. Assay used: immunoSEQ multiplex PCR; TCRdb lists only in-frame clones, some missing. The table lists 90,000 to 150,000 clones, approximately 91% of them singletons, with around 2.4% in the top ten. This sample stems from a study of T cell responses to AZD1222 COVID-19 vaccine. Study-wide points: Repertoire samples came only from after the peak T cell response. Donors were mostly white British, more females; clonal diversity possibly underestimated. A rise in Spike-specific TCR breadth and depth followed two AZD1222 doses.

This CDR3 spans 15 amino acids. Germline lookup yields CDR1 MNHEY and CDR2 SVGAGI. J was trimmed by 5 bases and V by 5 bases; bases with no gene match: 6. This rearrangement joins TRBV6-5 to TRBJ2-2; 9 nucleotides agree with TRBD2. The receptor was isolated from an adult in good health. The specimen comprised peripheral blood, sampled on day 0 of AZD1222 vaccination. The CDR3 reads CASSLTSGTTGELFF. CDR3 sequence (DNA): TGTGCCAGCAGTCTGACTAGCGGTACGACCGGGGAGCTGTTTTTT.